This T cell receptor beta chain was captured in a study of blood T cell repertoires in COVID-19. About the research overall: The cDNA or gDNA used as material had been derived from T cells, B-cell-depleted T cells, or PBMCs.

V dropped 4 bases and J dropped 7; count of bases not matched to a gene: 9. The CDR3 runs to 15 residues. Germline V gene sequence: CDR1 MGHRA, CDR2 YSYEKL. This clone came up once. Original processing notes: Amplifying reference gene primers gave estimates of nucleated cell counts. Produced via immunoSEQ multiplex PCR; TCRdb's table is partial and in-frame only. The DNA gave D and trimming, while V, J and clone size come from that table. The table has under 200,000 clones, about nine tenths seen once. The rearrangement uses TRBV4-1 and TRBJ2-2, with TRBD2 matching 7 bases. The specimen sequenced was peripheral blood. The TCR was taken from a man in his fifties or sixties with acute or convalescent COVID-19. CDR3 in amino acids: CASSLETSTGGELFF. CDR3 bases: TGCGCCAGCAGCCTAGAGACTAGCACCGGCGGGGAGCTGTTTTTT.